The next 8 T cell receptor beta chains were all read from a single sample in a study of blood T cell repertoires in COVID-19. Profiling relied on immunoSEQ multiplex PCR, and the TCRdb table lists in-frame clones only, not all of them. The sample gives around 450,000 clones, 90% of which show up once; about 0.57% is in the top ten. The sequencing input was PBMCs or T cells enriched from blood (not recorded which). These TCRs come from a young man who had recovered from COVID-19.

V gene TRBV11-2 combines with J gene TRBJ2-1, with D uncertain. Trimming removed 3 bases from V and 2 bases from J, with 8 bases in between. The V gene's germline CDR1 is SGHAT and CDR2 FQNNGV. The CDR3 totals 14 residues. CDR3 in DNA: TGTGCCAGCAGCTTGTACGGTACCTACAATGAGCAGTTCTTC. Protein: CASSLYGTYNEQFF.

This sequence joins TRBV2 and TRBJ1-5; D unclear. Germline loops: CDR1 SNHLY, CDR2 FYNNEI. Trimming stripped 0 bases from V and 0 bases from J, with 12 bases between. The CDR3 length is 17 residues. The CDR3 here is CASSEAVRGSSNQPQHF. CDR3 coding DNA: TGTGCCAGCAGTGAAGCGGTTAGAGGCTCTAGCAATCAGCCCCAGCATTTT. Variable domain in full (rest from reference TRBV2 and TRBJ1-5): EPEVTQTPSHQVTQMGQEVILRCVPISNHLYFYWYRQILGQKVEFLVSFYNNEISEKSEIFDDQFSVERPDGSNFTLKIRSTKLEDSAMYFCASSEAVRGSSNQPQHFGDGTRLSIL.

V usage is TRBV7-8 and J usage is TRBJ1-3; D is unclear. The germline V gene has CDR1 SGHVS and CDR2 FQNEAQ. The CDR3 has 17 amino acids. V gave up 4 bases and J gave up 0 bases, with 16 bases separating them. For the CDR3, the DNA is TGTGCCAGCAGCTCTCTCGCTGTTAGAACCTCTGGAAACACCATATATTTT. Protein: CASSSLAVRTSGNTIYF.

V usage is TRBV12-3 or TRBV12-4 and J usage is TRBJ1-2; 7 bases line up with TRBD1. CDR3 length equals 13 residues. J gave up 4 bases and V 5 bases, and 4 bases lay outside the gene matches. This chain's CDR3 is CASSTGAVYGYTF. CDR3 DNA: TGTGCCAGCAGTACAGGGGCGGTCTATGGCTACACCTTC.

CDR3 sequence reads: CASSLAREDTQYF. The CDR3 DNA reads as TGCGCCAGCAGCTTGGCTCGGGAGGACACGCAGTATTTT. The rearrangement uses TRBV5-1 and TRBJ2-3; TRBD2 matches at 7 bases. Looked up from germline, CDR1 is SGHRS and CDR2 is YFSETQ. The CDR3 is 13 amino acids. Unmatched junction bases numbered 4, after V lost 0 bases and J lost 9 bases.

This clone was seen only a few times. This rearrangement joins TRBV10-2 to TRBJ1-1, with D perhaps matching TRBD1 (6 bases). CDR1 is WSHSY, CDR2 SAAADI, per germline. V was cut by 8 bases and J by 1 base, with 11 bases left in between. The CDR3 is 13 residues long. CDR3 DNA sequence: TGCGCCAGCGGTAACAGGGAGAACACTGAAGCTTTCTTT. Residues: CASGNRENTEAFF.

This clone was observed a handful of times. The chain uses TRBV30 and TRBJ1-5, with unresolved D. V lost 2 bases and J lost 5, with 16 bases in between. This CDR3 has 15 amino acids. Germline CDR1 GTSNPN, CDR2 SVGIG (reference sequence). CDR3 protein: CAWSPAGTAYQPQHF. CDR3 in DNA: TGTGCCTGGAGTCCAGCCGGAACAGCATATCAGCCCCAGCATTTT. Full variable domain (outside the CDR3, taken from reference TRBV30 and TRBJ1-5): SQTIHQWPATLVQPVGSPLSLECTVEGTSNPNLYWYRQAAGRGLQLLFYSVGIGQISSEVPQNLSASRPQDRQFILSSKKLLLSDSGFYLCAWSPAGTAYQPQHFGDGTRLSIL.

The chain joins TRBV5-1 to TRBJ2-1, with 9 bases lining up with TRBD2. CDR1 SGHRS and CDR2 YFSETQ come from the germline V gene. V dropped 0 bases and J dropped 6; count of bases not matched to a gene: 4. The CDR3 covers 15 residues. Written as DNA, the CDR3 is TGCGCCAGCAGCTTGGACAGCGGGGGGTCCAATGAGCAGTTCTTC. It codes for CASSLDSGGSNEQFF. The full variable domain, its missing parts supplied by reference TRBV5-1 and TRBJ2-1, is KAGVTQTPRYLIKTRGQQVTLSCSPISGHRSVSWYQQTPGQGLQFLFEYFSETQRNKGNFPGRFSGRQFSNSRSEMNVSTLELGDSALYLCASSLDSGGSNEQFFGPGTRLTVL.